Presented here are 30 T cell receptor beta chains from one specimen sequenced in a study of blood T cell repertoires in COVID-19. Clones were sequenced by immunoSEQ multiplex PCR, and TCRdb holds only the in-frame ones, with some missing. The repertoire includes roughly 400,000 clones, just over 90% of them detected once, and just over 0.85% sits in the top ten. The specimen was PBMCs or T cells enriched from blood (not recorded which). Source of these receptors: a woman aged 40-49 years who had been exposed to COVID-19.

This rearrangement joins TRBV18 to TRBJ2-1; 7 bases map to TRBD2. Unmatched junction bases numbered 12, after V lost 1 base and J lost 9 bases. This CDR3 comprises 16 residues. Germline CDR1 reads KGHSH; CDR2 reads LQKENI. The chain's CDR3 is CASSPREGGQNIEQFF. Here the CDR3 DNA reads TGTGCCAGCTCACCACGGGAGGGAGGGCAAAATATTGAGCAGTTCTTC.

V usage is TRBV13 and J usage is TRBJ2-7; 10 bases agree with TRBD1. The CDR3 has 15 residues. Trimming cost V 5 bases and J 5 bases; bases outside gene matches: 9. Germline V CDR1 and CDR2: PRHDT, FYEKMQ (reference sequence). CDR3 in DNA: TGTGCCAGCAGCCCCCCGGGACAGGGGTATAACGAGCAGTACTTC. The encoded protein is CASSPPGQGYNEQYF.

This clone has only a few counts. This chain joins TRBV11-2 and TRBJ1-5; 11 nucleotides agree with TRBD1. The CDR3 is made up of 16 amino acids. The junction had 3 bases not matched to a gene; V was cut back by 5 bases and J by 0 bases. Germline values: CDR1 SGHAT, CDR2 FQNNGV. This CDR3 reads CASSRGTGGSNQPQHF. The CDR3 coding sequence is TGTGCCAGCAGCAGGGGGACAGGGGGTAGCAATCAGCCCCAGCATTTT. Together with reference TRBV11-2 and TRBJ1-5, the CDR3 gives the full variable domain: EAGVAQSPRYKIIEKRQSVAFWCNPISGHATLYWYQQILGQGPKLLIQFQNNGVVDDSQLPKDRFSAERLKGVDSTLKIQPAKLEDSAVYLCASSRGTGGSNQPQHFGDGTRLSIL.

V and J are TRBV19 and TRBJ1-1; 10 bases are shared with TRBD1. This CDR3 region has 14 residues. With 9 bases clipped from V and 5 bases from J, the junction kept 9 bases outside the gene matches. Per the germline V gene, CDR1 is LNHDA and CDR2 is SQIVND (reference sequence). The CDR3 is CASTTGTGATEAFF. For the CDR3, the DNA is TGTGCCAGCACCACCGGGACAGGGGCTACTGAAGCTTTCTTT.

This rearrangement joins TRBV5-1 to TRBJ2-3, with TRBD2 matching over 12 bases. The CDR3 runs to 19 residues. Germline V gives CDR1 SGHRS, CDR2 YFSETQ. The trim removed 4 bases at V and 3 bases at J, leaving 15 bases unmatched. The CDR3 sequence: CASSVGTSGRTQVTDTQYF. CDR3 sequence (DNA): TGCGCCAGCAGCGTTGGGACTAGCGGGCGAACCCAGGTGACAGATACGCAGTATTTT.

This chain joins TRBV29-1 and TRBJ1-1; D is undetermined. V lost 7 bases, J lost 2 bases, and 11 bases lay in between. CDR1 is SQVTM and CDR2 is ANQGSEA in the germline V gene. The CDR3 covers 12 residues. The CDR3 DNA reads TGCAGCGCCAGAGGGTTTAACACTGAAGCTTTCTTT. This encodes CSARGFNTEAFF.

This clone was detected only once. The V and J genes are TRBV27 and TRBJ1-6; 11 bases are a match to TRBD1. The CDR3 is made up of 17 amino acids. Per the germline V gene, CDR1 is MNHEY and CDR2 is SMNVEV (reference sequence). After removal of 0 bases from V and 6 bases from J, the junction contained 4 bases not matched to a gene. The CDR3 here is CASSLSDRGQSNSPLHF. CDR3 coding DNA: TGTGCCAGCAGTTTATCGGACAGGGGGCAAAGTAATTCACCCCTCCACTTT.

This clone was counted a single time. This rearrangement joins TRBV27 to TRBJ2-2; 10 bases align to TRBD2. With 2 bases clipped from V and 5 bases from J, the junction kept 11 bases outside the gene matches. CDR1 is MNHEY and CDR2 is SMNVEV in the germline V gene (reference sequence). This CDR3 comprises 18 residues. The CDR3 protein is CASSLVALAGVGTGELFF. As DNA, the CDR3 is TGTGCCAGCAGTTTAGTTGCTCTAGCGGGAGTCGGGACCGGGGAGCTGTTTTTT.

The genes are TRBV5-1 and TRBJ1-2; 12 bases fit TRBD1. This CDR3 contains 14 residues. Looked up from germline, CDR1 is SGHRS and CDR2 is YFSETQ. The junction had 3 bases not matched to a gene; V was cut back by 1 base and J by 8 bases. The CDR3 reads CASSLWGQGAGYTF. CDR3 in DNA: TGCGCCAGCAGCTTGTGGGGACAGGGGGCAGGCTACACCTTC.

This clone was observed a few times. The rearrangement joins TRBV6-6 to TRBJ1-6; D is unclear. The ends were cut back, 7 bases at V and 8 bases at J, with 18 bases in the middle. Germline V CDR1 and CDR2: MNHNY, SVGAGI (reference sequence). This CDR3 has 15 amino acids. CDR3 sequence reads: CASNPIPVADSPLHF. CDR3 in DNA: TGTGCCAGCAACCCGATCCCCGTGGCGGATTCACCCCTCCACTTT.

This sequence joins TRBV30 and TRBJ1-2; D gene uncertain. V was shortened by 0 bases and J by 8 bases, with 7 bases between the two germline ends. The CDR3 is 11 amino acids. Germline CDR1 GTSNPN, CDR2 SVGIG (reference sequence). For the CDR3, the DNA is TGTGCCTGGAGTGTTGCTCGGGGCTACACCTTC. Translating it yields CAWSVARGYTF.

V gene TRBV28 combines with J gene TRBJ2-3; tentative D call: TRBD2 (5 bases). CDR3 size: 15 residues. The V gene lost 2 bases and the J gene lost 4 bases, with 13 bases spanning the gap. CDR1 is MDHEN and CDR2 is SYDVKM in the germline V gene. In nucleotides, the CDR3 is TGTGCCAGCAGTTTAGCGGGCCCGGGTCCAGATACGCAGTATTTT. It yields the protein CASSLAGPGPDTQYF.

The chain joins TRBV5-6 to TRBJ1-2, with 7 bases identical to TRBD1. V lost 4 bases and J lost 2; bases outside the gene matches: 11. CDR3 length equals 16 residues. From germline, CDR1 is SGHDT and CDR2 YYEEEE. For the CDR3, the DNA is TGTGCCAGCAGCGGAAAACAGGGGTTGGTAAACTATGGCTACACCTTC. Its translation: CASSGKQGLVNYGYTF.

This clone was recorded once. The rearrangement joins TRBV18 to TRBJ2-7, with D possibly TRBD1 on 5 matching bases. The germline gives CDR1 KGHSH, CDR2 LQKENI. The CDR3 loop spans 13 amino acids. Trimming stripped 4 bases from V and 0 bases from J, with 7 bases between. The CDR3 DNA reads TGTGCCAGCTCACAGGGGCCCTCCTACGAGCAGTACTTC. Its protein product is CASSQGPSYEQYF.

The genes are TRBV7-8 and TRBJ1-3; 7 bases match TRBD1. The trim removed 8 bases at V and 4 bases at J, leaving 5 bases unmatched. Germline V gene data show CDR1 as SGHVS and CDR2 as FQNEAQ. The CDR3 runs 13 residues. CDR3 in amino acids: CASQGVRGNTIYF. The DNA for the CDR3 is TGTGCCAGCCAGGGGGTGCGGGGAAACACCATATATTTT.

V is TRBV11-3 and J is TRBJ2-4; TRBD1 matches at 7 bases. Germline trimming cut 5 bases from V and 0 bases from J; bases unmatched to any gene: 4. This CDR3 comprises 15 residues. From germline, CDR1 is SGHNT and CDR2 YENEEA. DNA for the CDR3: TGTGCCAGCAGCCTCCGGACAGGAGCCAAAAACATTCAGTACTTC. Its translation is CASSLRTGAKNIQYF.

The chain uses TRBV10-3 and TRBJ1-1; D call uncertain. The germline CDR1 and CDR2 sequences are ENHRY and SYGVKD. This CDR3 comprises 14 residues. Trimming shortened V by 4 bases and J by 3 bases, and 12 bases separated the two germline ends. The CDR3 region is CAISVSGIDTEAFF. CDR3 DNA sequence: TGTGCCATCAGTGTCTCGGGGATCGACACTGAAGCTTTCTTT.

The chain employs TRBV2 and TRBJ2-3, with 12 bases that match TRBD2. The germline CDR1 and CDR2 sequences are SNHLY and FYNNEI. The length of the CDR3 is 15 residues. The V segment lost 6 bases and the J segment 5 bases; nucleotides outside the gene matches: 6. The chain's CDR3 is CASRALAGGGDTQYF. As DNA, the CDR3 is TGTGCCAGCAGGGCACTAGCGGGGGGCGGAGATACGCAGTATTTT.

The gene calls are TRBV5-5 and TRBJ2-1, with D tentatively TRBD2 (7 bases). Per the germline V gene, CDR1 is SGHKS and CDR2 is YYEKEE (reference sequence). V shed 7 bases and J shed 9 bases, with 23 bases lying between them. The CDR3 spans 15 residues. The chain's CDR3 is CASLRGQGLYGEQFF. In DNA, the CDR3 is TGTGCCAGCCTGCGGGGGCAGGGGTTATATGGTGAGCAGTTCTTC.

This chain uses TRBV2 with TRBJ1-1; maybe TRBD1 (6 bases). Germline V gene data show CDR1 as SNHLY and CDR2 as FYNNEI. Trimming left V 7 bases short and J 0 bases short, with 12 bases between. This CDR3 has 14 amino acids. The CDR3: CASTLRDMNTEAFF. CDR3 nucleotide sequence: TGTGCCAGCACGCTTCGGGACATGAACACTGAAGCTTTCTTT. Using reference TRBV2 and TRBJ1-1 for the parts outside the CDR3, the full variable domain is EPEVTQTPSHQVTQMGQEVILRCVPISNHLYFYWYRQILGQKVEFLVSFYNNEISEKSEIFDDQFSVERPDGSNFTLKIRSTKLEDSAMYFCASTLRDMNTEAFFGQGTRLTVV.

This clone is a singleton in its sample. V and J are TRBV2 and TRBJ1-2, with 8 bases matching TRBD1. Looked up from germline, CDR1 is SNHLY and CDR2 is FYNNEI. The CDR3 length is 15 residues. V trimming: 4 bases; J trimming: 5 bases; junction bases outside the gene matches: 9. CDR3 sequence (DNA): TGTGCCAGCAGTGTCCCGGACAGGGTGATATATGGCTACACCTTC. It is translated as CASSVPDRVIYGYTF.

This clone was seen a handful of times. The V gene is TRBV9, the J gene TRBJ1-3; D is uncertain. The CDR3 runs 16 residues. The germline V and J ends were trimmed by 4 bases and 2 bases, with 16 bases remaining between them. Germline CDR1 and CDR2: SGDLS and YYNGEE. The CDR3 sequence is CASSTPRLGAGNTIYF. CDR3 nucleotides: TGTGCCAGCAGCACCCCGAGACTTGGTGCTGGAAACACCATATATTTT.

The V and J genes are TRBV11-2 and TRBJ1-1, with D possibly TRBD1 on 5 matching bases. From germline, CDR1 is SGHAT and CDR2 FQNNGV. V was clipped by 0 bases and J by 4 bases, with 18 bases between them. This CDR3 is built from 17 residues. CDR3 amino acids: CASSLDSPRVLVTEAFF. The CDR3 DNA reads TGTGCCAGCAGCTTAGACTCACCCAGGGTTTTGGTCACTGAAGCTTTCTTT.

As concerns this clone: At the DNA level, this CDR3 is encoded by other sequences in the same sample as well. The chain couples TRBV9 to TRBJ1-1; possible D gene TRBD1, 5 bases. The CDR3 totals 13 residues. Trimming took 0 bases from V and 3 from J, leaving 6 bases between them. Per germline, CDR1 SGDLS and CDR2 YYNGEE. The CDR3 DNA is TGTGCCAGCAGCGTAGGGGGGGACACTGAAGCTTTCTTT. As protein: CASSVGGDTEAFF. Full variable domain (remainder filled in from reference TRBV9 and TRBJ1-1): DSGVTQTPKHLITATGQRVTLRCSPRSGDLSVYWYQQSLDQGLQFLIQYYNGEERAKGNILERFSAQQFPDLHSELNLSSLELGDSALYFCASSVGGDTEAFFGQGTRLTVV.

The chain is built from TRBV19 and TRBJ1-2; TRBD1 aligns across 7 bases. Germline V gene lookup returns CDR1 LNHDA and CDR2 SQIVND (reference sequence). The CDR3 runs 15 residues. V lost 5 bases, J lost 4 bases, and 10 bases stayed unmatched. Here the CDR3 reads CASSPSTGLGYGYTF. CDR3 bases: TGTGCCAGTAGTCCTTCGACAGGGTTAGGCTATGGCTACACCTTC.

The chain is built from TRBV30 and TRBJ1-5; 9 bases fit TRBD1. Germline CDR1 is GTSNPN and CDR2 is SVGIG (reference sequence). The CDR3 covers 14 residues. The trim removed 4 bases at V and 7 bases at J, leaving 8 bases unmatched. The CDR3 here is CAWTPGQGTQPQHF. The CDR3 bases are TGTGCCTGGACCCCGGGACAGGGAACCCAGCCCCAGCATTTT.

V gene TRBV5-4 combines with J gene TRBJ1-3; no firm D call. The CDR3 extends over 14 amino acids. In germline, CDR1 is SGHNT, CDR2 YYREEE (reference sequence). V lost 7 bases to trimming and J lost 0 bases, with 11 bases between them. The CDR3 bases are TGTGCCAGCCACAGTCCTAACTCTGGAAACACCATATATTTT. Translated, it gives CASHSPNSGNTIYF.

This chain uses TRBV12-5 with TRBJ1-5, with a weak D call TRBD1 (5 bases). The length of the CDR3 is 14 residues. Germline values: CDR1 LGHNT, CDR2 FRNRAP. The V end was cut by 5 bases, the J end by 6 bases, with 14 bases between. CDR3 coding DNA: TGTGCTAGTGGTCCCGCGGGGGTATTTCAGCCCCAGCATTTT. This translates into CASGPAGVFQPQHF.

This rearrangement joins TRBV11-3 to TRBJ2-2, with 12 bases identical to TRBD2. The CDR3 has 16 residues. Germline V gene sequence: CDR1 SGHNT, CDR2 YENEEA. V trimming: 5 bases; J trimming: 6 bases; junction bases outside the gene matches: 7. CDR3 protein: CASSATSGGVAGELFF. Written as DNA, the CDR3 is TGTGCCAGCAGCGCGACTAGCGGGGGAGTCGCCGGGGAGCTGTTTTTT.

The chain combines TRBV7-8 with TRBJ1-1; D call uncertain. The CDR3 spans 15 residues. V was cut by 1 base and J by 4 bases, with 13 bases left in between. The V gene's germline CDR1 is SGHVS and CDR2 FQNEAQ. The CDR3 here is CASSLVASSGTEAFF. DNA of the CDR3: TGTGCCAGCAGCTTAGTGGCTTCCTCGGGCACTGAAGCTTTCTTT.